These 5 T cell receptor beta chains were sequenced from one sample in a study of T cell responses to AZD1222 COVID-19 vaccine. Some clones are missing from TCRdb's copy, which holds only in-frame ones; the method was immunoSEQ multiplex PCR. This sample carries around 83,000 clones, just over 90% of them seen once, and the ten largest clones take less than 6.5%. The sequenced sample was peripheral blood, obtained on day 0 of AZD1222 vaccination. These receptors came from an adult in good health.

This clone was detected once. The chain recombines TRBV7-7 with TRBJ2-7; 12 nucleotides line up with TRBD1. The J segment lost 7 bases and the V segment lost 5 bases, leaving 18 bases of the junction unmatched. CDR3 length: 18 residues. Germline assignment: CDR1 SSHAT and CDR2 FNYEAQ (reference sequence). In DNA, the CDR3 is TGTGCCAGCAGCCCCGGGACAGGGGGCACGGCGGGAGTGGGAGAGCAGTACTTC. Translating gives CASSPGTGGTAGVGEQYF.

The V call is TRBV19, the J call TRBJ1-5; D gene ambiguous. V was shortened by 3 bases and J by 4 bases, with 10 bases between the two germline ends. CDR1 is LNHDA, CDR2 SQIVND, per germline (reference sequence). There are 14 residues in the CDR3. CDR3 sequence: CASSIGQINQPQHF. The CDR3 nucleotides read TGTGCCAGTAGTATTGGTCAGATTAATCAGCCCCAGCATTTT.

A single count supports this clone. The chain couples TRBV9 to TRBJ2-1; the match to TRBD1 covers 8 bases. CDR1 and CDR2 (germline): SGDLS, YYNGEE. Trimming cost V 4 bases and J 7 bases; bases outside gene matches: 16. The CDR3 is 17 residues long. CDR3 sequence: CASSPSGQGGQRNEQFF. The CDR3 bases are TGTGCCAGCAGCCCATCCGGACAGGGTGGACAACGGAATGAGCAGTTCTTC.

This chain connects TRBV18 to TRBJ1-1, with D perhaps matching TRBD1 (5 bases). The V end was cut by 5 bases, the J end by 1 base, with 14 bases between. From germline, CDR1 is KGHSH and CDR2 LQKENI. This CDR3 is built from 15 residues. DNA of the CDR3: TGTGCCAGCTCAACGGAGGGGACGGGGAACACTGAAGCTTTCTTT. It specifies CASSTEGTGNTEAFF.

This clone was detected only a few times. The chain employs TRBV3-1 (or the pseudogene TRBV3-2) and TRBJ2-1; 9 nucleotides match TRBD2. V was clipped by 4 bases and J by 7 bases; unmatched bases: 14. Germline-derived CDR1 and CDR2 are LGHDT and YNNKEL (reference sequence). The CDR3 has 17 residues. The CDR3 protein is CASSPQTSGAGENEQFF. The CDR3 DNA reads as TGTGCCAGCAGCCCACAGACTAGCGGAGCTGGGGAGAATGAGCAGTTCTTC.